This is a list of T cell receptor beta chains from one sample in a study of Graves' ophthalmopathy and Graves' hyperthyroidism. TCRdb processed the multiplex PCR reads anew with MiXCR; each CDR3 protein has one entry. Seen here are 600,000 to 650,000 distinct CDR3 sequences, 20% to 25% observed once, and the top ten hold more than 5.5%. Sequencing was carried out using peripheral blood. The receptors originated from a woman younger than 30 with stable Graves' hyperthyroidism. Some clones in this sample may be carry-over from other donors' samples. The conserved cysteine and the conserved F or W are not part of the CDR3 here. Each record gives: J gene, V gene, clone size, CDR3 protein. Clone sizes are given selectively: once, few, many, or a class where the clone is expanded.

TRBJ1-5 TRBV19 . ASSMSGGGNQPQH
TRBJ2-2 TRBV20-1 many SARARRDLNTGELF
TRBJ1-2 TRBV18 few ASSPNRGYYGYT
TRBJ1-2 TRBV9 many ASSPSDSYYGYT
TRBJ2-7 TRBV29-1 many SVETGRSYEQY
TRBJ2-5 TRBV6-5 many ASSYLGLAGGNQETQY
TRBJ2-7 TRBV5-1 many ASSLDGLLYEQY
TRBJ2-7 TRBV10-3 many AISESDRGYEQY
TRBJ2-5 TRBV9 many ASSVEGQVPETQY
TRBJ1-5 TRBV7-9 many ASSYAYEAQPQH
TRBJ2-4 TRBV6-1 many ASSQLGQLAKNIQY
TRBJ1-5 TRBV2 many ASSWPGQGGRQPQH
TRBJ2-5 TRBV28 many ASSPPGVKGTQY
TRBJ2-2 TRBV20-1 many SARGTGRLNTGELF
TRBJ2-6 TRBV9 . ASSVAWSSGANVLT
TRBJ1-2 TRBV29-1 many SVPRGQGRSMGYT
TRBJ1-3 TRBV5-1 many ASSSPYSGNTIY
TRBJ1-1 TRBV30 . AWSRERYTEAF
TRBJ1-1 TRBV20-1 many SASISRATEAF
TRBJ1-5 TRBV16 many ASSPARNQPQH
TRBJ1-2 TRBV7-9 many ASSFPRGTGNYGYT
TRBJ1-3 TRBV7-8 few ASSLVVPGRNTIY
TRBJ2-7 TRBV11-2 . ASSLDRQGGEQY
TRBJ2-7 TRBV2 many ASRATGRAYEQY
TRBJ1-2 TRBV12-3/TRBV12-4 once ASSLGDRVGYT
TRBJ1-5 TRBV4-1 many ASSQDQENSNQPQH
TRBJ2-5 TRBV30 few ASREGGSWETQY
TRBJ1-3 TRBV9 many ASSVDRSSGNTIY
TRBJ2-7 TRBV20-1 . SASWGGTYEQY
TRBJ2-2 TRBV14 few ASSTRQEGTGELF
TRBJ2-4 TRBV20-1 . SALPGLGVVAKNIKY
TRBJ2-5 TRBV20-1 . SARVPAVQETQY
TRBJ2-7 TRBV28 many ATWSQGVSYEQY
TRBJ1-2 TRBV19 many ASSIEHPHYGYT
TRBJ2-7 TRBV12-3/TRBV12-4 many ASSFLSGRSYEQY
TRBJ1-1 TRBV30 . AWSGGGDTEAF
TRBJ2-7 TRBV28 . ASSTPTTSGRAPPDEQY
TRBJ1-1 TRBV28 many ASSLGTLKAF
TRBJ1-2 TRBV12-3/TRBV12-4 many ASRATGGRGGYT
TRBJ1-1 TRBV28 . ASGTSSMNTEAF
TRBJ2-2 TRBV6-1 many ASSRGTGELF
TRBJ1-2 TRBV15 few ATSRAYGGGYT
TRBJ2-5 TRBV6-5 . ASSYSSGGRQETQY
TRBJ1-5 TRBV6-5 many ASSYWGEGNQPQH
TRBJ1-5 TRBV2 . ASSPYGTGASNQPQH
TRBJ1-1 TRBV7-6 few ASSLGAGGTEAF
TRBJ2-7 TRBV2 many ASSYSGIGYEQY
TRBJ2-6 TRBV12-3/TRBV12-4 many ASSLHRGGASVLT
TRBJ1-1 TRBV19 many ASKVRGRNTEAF
TRBJ2-5 TRBV29-1 . SVEWDRETQY
TRBJ2-5 TRBV6-1 many AEGPGMEETQY
TRBJ1-6 TRBV6-5 many ASSYSSTRALDSPLH